This entry is about one TCR beta chain. The antigen is not known. The donors were members of the validation cohort, which comprised about 130 subjects and was separate from the first cohort of several hundred subjects. Sequencing used immunoSEQ multiplex PCR; TCRdb keeps in-frame clones, though not all of them. The data contain approximately 60,000 clones, about nine tenths of them seen just once; the ten biggest clones take up 3%. This sample was taken from a study of cytomegalovirus exposure and HLA in healthy donors. Across the study: The 100 to 150 validation repertoires matched the 666 first-cohort repertoires in platform, a later analysis reported. Study findings and constraints: The tendency of first-cohort TCR clusters to co-occur in the 100 to 150 validation repertoires emerged from a later analysis. 150 or so TCR beta chains were listed as cytomegalovirus-associated.

The receptor was derived from a man younger than 35 in good health and CMV-seronegative. The sequencing input was PBMCs.

CDR3 in amino acids: CASTERAGSNQPQHF. In DNA form, the CDR3 reads TGTGCCAGCACCGAAAGGGCGGGTAGCAATCAGCCCCAGCATTTT. The chain recombines TRBV28 with TRBJ1-5; D ambiguous. Looked up from germline, CDR1 is MDHEN and CDR2 is SYDVKM. The CDR3 contains 15 residues. Trimming shortened V by 7 bases and J by 0 bases, and 13 bases separated the two germline ends.